The source of this TCR beta chain is a study of cytomegalovirus exposure and HLA in healthy donors. The ends lost 4 bases at V and 0 bases at J; junction bases unmatched: 8. Germline V gives CDR1 PRHDT, CDR2 FYEKMQ (reference sequence). The CDR3 totals 17 residues. PCR involved 60 Vbeta and 13 Jbeta primers. TCRdb's copy holds only in-frame clones and misses some; the assay was immunoSEQ multiplex PCR. The sample yields 200,000 to 250,000 clones, over 65% seen once. Concerning this clone: The antigen remains undetermined.

Broader study findings: Later analysis identified a missense DCLRE1C variant that was linked to TCR beta V- and J-gene trimming. Confirmation in vitro established that a few CMV-associated chains were specific for CMV antigens. Versus the approximately 700-donor mean, an Asian-associated ancestry cluster reportedly showed fewer N-insertions in a later analysis.

V gene TRBV13 combines with J gene TRBJ2-1, with 8 bases lining up with TRBD1. This clonotype was sampled from a human donor in good health. Sample: PBMCs. This CDR3 reads CASSSDRGRSSYNEQFF. CDR3 coding DNA: TGTGCCAGCAGCTCCGACAGGGGCCGTTCCTCCTACAATGAGCAGTTCTTC.